The present TCR beta chain was sequenced within a study of cytomegalovirus exposure and HLA in healthy donors. 13 Jbeta primers and 60 Vbeta primers were used for the PCR. Profiled with immunoSEQ multiplex PCR; TCRdb holds only in-frame clones, not every one. The sample lists some 97,000 clones, about 74% occurring once. This clone was seen only once. Its target is not known. Donors counted as nominally healthy when sampled, yet unrecorded immune exposures were likely. J lost 4 bases, V lost 0 bases, and 4 bases had no gene match. The CDR3 consists of 15 residues. Germline CDR1 reads MNHEY; CDR2 reads SVGAGI. Study-wide results and caveats: Specific recognition of CMV antigens was confirmed in vitro for a few chains (all CMV-associated).

Sequencing was done on a sample of PBMCs. The chain has TRBV6-5 and TRBJ2-7; 9 bases line up with TRBD2. The origin of this receptor is a woman in her late teens or twenties in good health and CMV-seropositive. CDR3 DNA: TGTGCCAGCAGTTACTCGGCTAGCGGGAAATACGAGCAGTACTTC. Protein sequence: CASSYSASGKYEQYF.